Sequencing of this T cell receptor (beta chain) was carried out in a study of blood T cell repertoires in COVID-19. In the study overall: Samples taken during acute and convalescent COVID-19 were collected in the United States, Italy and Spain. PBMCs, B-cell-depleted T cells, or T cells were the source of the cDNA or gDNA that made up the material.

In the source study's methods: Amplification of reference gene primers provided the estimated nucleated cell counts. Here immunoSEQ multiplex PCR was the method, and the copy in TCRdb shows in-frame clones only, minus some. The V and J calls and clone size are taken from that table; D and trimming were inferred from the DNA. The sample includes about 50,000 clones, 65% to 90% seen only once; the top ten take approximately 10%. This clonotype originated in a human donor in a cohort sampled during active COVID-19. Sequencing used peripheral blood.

In nucleotides, the CDR3 is TGTGCCAGCAGGGGCGACGGCGGGACGTTCCACGAGCAGTACTTC. It yields the protein CASRGDGGTFHEQYF. The chain joins TRBV2 to TRBJ2-7; TRBD2 might be the D (6 bases). V was cut by 6 bases and J by 5 bases, with 20 bases left in between. Germline values: CDR1 SNHLY, CDR2 FYNNEI. This CDR3 region has 15 residues.